The 10 T cell receptor beta chains below were found in one sample sequenced in a study of blood T cell repertoires in COVID-19. Sequencing used immunoSEQ multiplex PCR; TCRdb keeps in-frame clones, though not all of them. There are around 420,000 clones in the sample; 88% occur only once, and 2% to 2.5% lies in the top ten. Sample: PBMCs or T cells enriched from blood (not recorded which). The receptors were gathered from a woman aged 40 to 49 with acute COVID-19.

The J gene is TRBJ1-2, the V gene TRBV5-1, with TRBD1 matching over 8 bases. V dropped 0 bases and J dropped 7; count of bases not matched to a gene: 5. CDR1 and CDR2 from the germline V gene are SGHRS and YFSETQ. This CDR3 contains 14 residues. Here the CDR3 DNA reads TGCGCCAGCAGCTTGGAAAGGACAGGGTCTGGCTACACCTTC. Encoded protein: CASSLERTGSGYTF.

The gene calls are TRBV4-1 and TRBJ1-2; D is uncertain. Germline V gene data show CDR1 as MGHRA and CDR2 as YSYEKL. V was clipped by 1 base and J by 0 bases, with 9 bases between them. The CDR3 covers 15 residues. CDR3 amino acids: CASSQVQIANYGYTF. In nucleotides, the CDR3 is TGCGCCAGCAGCCAAGTACAGATAGCTAACTATGGCTACACCTTC.

V gene TRBV11-3 combines with J gene TRBJ2-1; the D gene is possibly TRBD1 (8 bases). The CDR3 loop spans 15 amino acids. Germline loops: CDR1 SGHNT, CDR2 YENEEA. V was pared by 5 bases and J by 5 bases, with 16 bases between. In DNA form, the CDR3 reads TGTGCCAGCAGCCCAACAGGGGGGGTGGACAATGAGCAGTTCTTC. Translating it yields CASSPTGGVDNEQFF.

This clone was seen repeatedly, ten times or more. The V gene is TRBV4-1, the J gene TRBJ2-7, with D hard to call. V was trimmed by 2 bases and J by 1 base, leaving 6 bases between them. The length of the CDR3 is 13 residues. Germline loops: CDR1 MGHRA, CDR2 YSYEKL. CDR3 protein: CASSQKESYEQYF. For the CDR3, the DNA is TGCGCCAGCAGCCAAAAGGAGTCCTACGAGCAGTACTTC.

This chain links TRBV7-9 with TRBJ2-1, with D possibly matching TRBD1 (5 bases). Trimming stripped 5 bases from V and 0 bases from J, with 14 bases between. CDR1 and CDR2 from the germline V gene are SEHNR and FQNEAQ (reference sequence). The CDR3 contains 16 residues. The CDR3 nucleotides are TGTGCCAGCAGCGCCAATAGGGGTAACTCCTACAATGAGCAGTTCTTC. Translating gives CASSANRGNSYNEQFF.

A few counts support this clone. This chain uses TRBV28 with TRBJ1-2; D possibly corresponds to TRBD1 (6 bases). Trimming removed 6 bases from V and 3 bases from J, with 14 bases in between. The CDR3 has 14 residues. Germline V CDR1 and CDR2: MDHEN, SYDVKM. The CDR3 region is CASSTSGAHYGYTF. CDR3 nucleotides: TGTGCCAGCAGCACTTCAGGGGCGCACTATGGCTACACCTTC.

The sample holds a few counts of this clone. The identical CDR3 is also encoded by other nucleotide sequences in the sample. This chain uses TRBV7-2 with TRBJ2-7; TRBD1 matches 9 bases. This CDR3 has 14 amino acids. Germline V gene sequence: CDR1 SGHTA, CDR2 FQGNSA. The junction had 3 bases not matched to a gene; V was cut back by 3 bases and J by 3 bases. The CDR3 sequence: CASSLGQGIYEQYF. In DNA, the CDR3 is TGTGCCAGCAGCTTGGGACAGGGAATCTACGAGCAGTACTTC. The full variable domain, completed using reference TRBV7-2 and TRBJ2-7, is GAGVSQSPSNKVTEKGKDVELRCDPISGHTALYWYRQSLGQGLEFLIYFQGNSAPDKSGLPSDRFSAERTGGSVSTLTIQRTQQEDSAVYLCASSLGQGIYEQYFGPGTRLTVT.

DNA for the CDR3: TGTGCCAGCAGGAGGGGGTCTGGGGCCAACGTCCTGACTTTC. Its translation: CASRRGSGANVLTF. The chain carries TRBV2 and TRBJ2-6; possibly TRBD1 for D (6 bases). The germline V gene has CDR1 SNHLY and CDR2 FYNNEI. The CDR3 is made up of 14 amino acids. The V gene lost 6 bases and the J gene lost 1 base, with 7 bases spanning the gap. Drawing the rest from reference TRBV2 and TRBJ2-6, the complete variable domain is EPEVTQTPSHQVTQMGQEVILRCVPISNHLYFYWYRQILGQKVEFLVSFYNNEISEKSEIFDDQFSVERPDGSNFTLKIRSTKLEDSAMYFCASRRGSGANVLTFGAGSRLTVL.

The rearrangement links TRBV10-1 to TRBJ2-7, with D perhaps TRBD1 (6 bases). The V gene lost 2 bases and the J gene lost 5 bases, with 25 bases spanning the gap. The CDR3 length is 18 residues. Germline loops: CDR1 WNHNN, CDR2 SYGVQD (reference sequence). In nucleotides, the CDR3 is TGCGCCAGCAGTGAGGCTATATCGGCTCAGGGGCACGGGGACGAGCAGTACTTC. Its translation: CASSEAISAQGHGDEQYF.

In this sample, this clone turned up a few times. The chain couples TRBV5-4 to TRBJ2-4, with a tentative D call TRBD2 (7 bases). The germline V gene has CDR1 SGHNT and CDR2 YYREEE (reference sequence). V was trimmed by 1 base and J by 6 bases, leaving 14 bases between them. The CDR3 totals 15 residues. The CDR3 here is CASSLLQGGTNIQYF. Written as DNA, the CDR3 is TGTGCCAGCAGCTTGTTACAGGGAGGGACAAACATTCAGTACTTC.